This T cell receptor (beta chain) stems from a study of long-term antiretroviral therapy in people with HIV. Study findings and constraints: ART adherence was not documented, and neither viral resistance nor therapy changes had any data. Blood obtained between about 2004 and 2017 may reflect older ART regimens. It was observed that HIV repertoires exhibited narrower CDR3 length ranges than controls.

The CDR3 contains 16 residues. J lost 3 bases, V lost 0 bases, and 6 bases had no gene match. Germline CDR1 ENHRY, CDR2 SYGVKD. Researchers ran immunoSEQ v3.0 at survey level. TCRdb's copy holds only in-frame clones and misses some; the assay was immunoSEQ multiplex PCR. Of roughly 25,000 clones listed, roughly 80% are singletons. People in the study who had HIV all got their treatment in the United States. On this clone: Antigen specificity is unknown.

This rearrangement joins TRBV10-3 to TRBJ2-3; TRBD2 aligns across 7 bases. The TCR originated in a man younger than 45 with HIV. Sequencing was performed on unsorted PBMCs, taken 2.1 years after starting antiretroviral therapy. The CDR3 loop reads CAISESIAGETDTQYF. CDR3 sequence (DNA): TGTGCCATCAGTGAGTCGATCGCGGGAGAGACAGATACGCAGTATTTT.